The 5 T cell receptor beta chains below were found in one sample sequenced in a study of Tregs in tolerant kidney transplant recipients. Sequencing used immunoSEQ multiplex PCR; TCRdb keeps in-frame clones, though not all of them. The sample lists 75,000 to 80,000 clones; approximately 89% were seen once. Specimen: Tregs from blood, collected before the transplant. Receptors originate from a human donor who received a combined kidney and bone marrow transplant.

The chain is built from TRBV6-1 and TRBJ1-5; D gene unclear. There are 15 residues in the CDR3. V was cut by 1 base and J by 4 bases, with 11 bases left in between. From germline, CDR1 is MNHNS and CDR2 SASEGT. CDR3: CASSEGGLGNQPQHF. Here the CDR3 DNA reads TGTGCCAGCAGTGAAGGGGGATTGGGGAATCAGCCCCAGCATTTT.

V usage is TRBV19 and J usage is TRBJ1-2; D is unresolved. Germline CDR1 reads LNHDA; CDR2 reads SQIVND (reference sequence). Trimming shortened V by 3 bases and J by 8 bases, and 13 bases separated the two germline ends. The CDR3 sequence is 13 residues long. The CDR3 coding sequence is TGTGCCAGTAGTATGGAACCTCGGGAAGGCTACACCTTC. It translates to CASSMEPREGYTF.

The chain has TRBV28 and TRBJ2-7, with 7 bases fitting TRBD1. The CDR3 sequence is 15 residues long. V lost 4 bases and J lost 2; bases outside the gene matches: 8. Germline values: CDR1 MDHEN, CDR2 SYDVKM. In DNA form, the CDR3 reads TGTGCCAGCAGTTCGGAACAGGGGTTGACCTACGAGCAGTACTTC. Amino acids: CASSSEQGLTYEQYF.

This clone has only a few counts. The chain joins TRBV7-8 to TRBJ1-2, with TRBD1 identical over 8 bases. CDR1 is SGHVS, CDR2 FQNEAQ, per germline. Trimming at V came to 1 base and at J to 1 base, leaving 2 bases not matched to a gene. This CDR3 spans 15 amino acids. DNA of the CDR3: TGTGCCAGCAGCTTAGAACAGGGGGTTAACTATGGCTACACCTTC. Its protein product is CASSLEQGVNYGYTF.

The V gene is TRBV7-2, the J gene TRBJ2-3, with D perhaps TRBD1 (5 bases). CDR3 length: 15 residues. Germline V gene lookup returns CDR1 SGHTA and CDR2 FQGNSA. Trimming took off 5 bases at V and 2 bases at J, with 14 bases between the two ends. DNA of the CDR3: TGTGCCAGCAGCACAGGACCAGAACCCACAGATACGCAGTATTTT. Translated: CASSTGPEPTDTQYF.